One sample yielded the 18 T cell receptor beta chains listed below, sequenced in a study of post-analysis software for immune sequencing data. General study points: Patients had higher frequencies than controls of a few TRBV segments, including TRBV5-6, TRBV5-1 and TRBV20-1.

Their recognized antigens are unknown. Every TCR beta cDNA library bore unique molecular identifiers. TCRdb analysed the PCR reads with MiXCR anew, one entry per CDR3 protein. The sample includes almost 700,000 distinct CDR3 sequences, around 64% of them seen just once. Input material: blood. The receptor set was obtained from a girl aged 2 to 9 with multiple sclerosis.

This clonotype was detected only a few times. The chain recombines TRBV10-3 with TRBJ1-5, with unresolved D. Looked up from germline, CDR1 is ENHRY and CDR2 is SYGVKD. CDR3 length equals 15 residues. V lost 4 bases to trimming and J lost 2 bases, with 12 bases between them. In DNA form, the CDR3 reads TGTGCCATCAGTGGCAGTCCCTCGGGCAATCAGCCCCAGCATTTT. This encodes CAISGSPSGNQPQHF.

The chain has TRBV20-1 and TRBJ2-1; 16 positions agree with TRBD2. This CDR3 has 15 residues. Unmatched junction bases numbered 8, after V lost 6 bases and J lost 9 bases. The V gene's germline CDR1 is DFQATT and CDR2 SNEGSKA (reference sequence). CDR3 in DNA: TGCAGTGCACCGGGACTAGCGGGGGGGCAGGGTGAGCAGTTCTTC. Amino acid sequence: CSAPGLAGGQGEQFF.

This clonotype was seen a few times. The rearrangement uses TRBV5-1 and TRBJ1-4, with 7 bases aligning to TRBD1. After removal of 4 bases from V and 7 bases from J, the junction contained 7 bases not matched to a gene. The CDR3 is 14 amino acids. Germline values: CDR1 SGHRS, CDR2 YFSETQ. The CDR3 loop reads CASSPGTEGEKLFF. The CDR3 nucleotides are TGCGCCAGCAGCCCGGGGACAGAAGGTGAAAAACTGTTTTTT. Filled out from reference TRBV5-1 and TRBJ1-4, the complete variable domain reads KAGVTQTPRYLIKTRGQQVTLSCSPISGHRSVSWYQQTPGQGLQFLFEYFSETQRNKGNFPGRFSGRQFSNSRSEMNVSTLELGDSALYLCASSPGTEGEKLFFGSGTQLSVL.

The chain joins TRBV20-1 to TRBJ2-5; a weak D match, TRBD2 (5 bases). CDR1 DFQATT and CDR2 SNEGSKA come from the germline V gene (reference sequence). V was trimmed by 4 bases and J by 3 bases, leaving 12 bases between them. The CDR3 length is 13 residues. The CDR3 sequence: CSATQRREETQYF. The CDR3 nucleotides are TGCAGTGCTACCCAGCGGAGAGAAGAGACCCAGTACTTC.

This clonotype came up a few times. The chain recombines TRBV20-1 with TRBJ1-6; no reliable D call. The CDR3 is 14 amino acids. The V end lost 0 bases, the J end lost 13 bases, and 16 bases lay between the germline ends. Germline loops: CDR1 DFQATT, CDR2 SNEGSKA (reference sequence). The CDR3 DNA reads as TGCAGTGCTAGAGATCTCGACCCCAAGATGCCCCTCCACTTT. Its translation is CSARDLDPKMPLHF.

This clonotype was seen only once. The chain is built from TRBV29-1 and TRBJ1-2; TRBD1 might be the D (6 bases). Per germline, CDR1 SQVTM and CDR2 ANQGSEA. The CDR3 runs 12 residues. V was shortened by 4 bases and J by 4 bases, with 10 bases between the two germline ends. The CDR3 DNA is TGCAGCGTTGGAACAGGGTTCTATGGCTACACCTTC. It yields the protein CSVGTGFYGYTF. Drawing the rest from reference TRBV29-1 and TRBJ1-2, the complete variable domain is SAVISQKPSRDICQRGTSLTIQCQVDSQVTMMFWYRQQPGQSLTLIATANQGSEATYESGFVIDKFPISRPNLTFSTLTVSNMSPEDSSIYLCSVGTGFYGYTFGSGTRLTVV.

The chain combines TRBV5-1 with TRBJ2-7; no clear D gene. The germline CDR1 and CDR2 sequences are SGHRS and YFSETQ. The CDR3 sequence is 12 residues long. V lost 4 bases to trimming and J lost 4 bases, with 9 bases between them. DNA of the CDR3: TGCGCCAGCAGCCAAGGCCGGTACGAGCAGTACTTC. Residues: CASSQGRYEQYF.

In this sample, this clonotype turned up a few times. This chain uses TRBV10-3 with TRBJ2-5, with TRBD1 identical over 10 bases. In germline, CDR1 is ENHRY, CDR2 SYGVKD. The ends lost 2 bases at V and 3 bases at J; junction bases unmatched: 3. This CDR3 is 15 amino acids long. CDR3 bases: TGTGCCATCAGTGAGCACGGACAGGGGGAAGAGACCCAGTACTTC. This sequence encodes CAISEHGQGEETQYF.

V usage is TRBV29-1 and J usage is TRBJ2-2, with D tentatively TRBD2 (5 bases). The CDR3 length is 15 residues. Germline loops: CDR1 SQVTM, CDR2 ANQGSEA. Trimming stripped 6 bases from V and 2 bases from J, with 16 bases between. CDR3 nucleotide sequence: TGCAGCGTCGGCTCGCCGGGAATAAACACCGGGGAGCTGTTTTTT. Translating it yields CSVGSPGINTGELFF.

The rearrangement uses TRBV20-1 and TRBJ2-2; D is ambiguous. The ends were cut back, 4 bases at V and 2 bases at J, with 8 bases in the middle. Germline CDR1 reads DFQATT; CDR2 reads SNEGSKA (reference sequence). The CDR3 runs 13 residues. In nucleotides, the CDR3 is TGCAGTGCTACCAGGAGAAACACCGGGGAGCTGTTTTTT. Its translation is CSATRRNTGELFF.

This clonotype was seen only a few times. The chain has TRBV12-3 or TRBV12-4 and TRBJ2-5; 11 bases are a match to TRBD2. The CDR3 has 15 residues. V lost 4 bases, J lost 11 bases, and 12 bases stayed unmatched. The CDR3, as DNA: TGTGCCAGCAGTTCACTAGCGGGAGATCCCTTCGGGCAGTACTTC. Translation gives CASSSLAGDPFGQYF.

The J gene is TRBJ1-2, the V gene TRBV6-6; possibly TRBD1 for D (5 bases). The CDR3 runs 13 residues. V lost 7 bases and J 6 bases, leaving 15 bases between the germline ends. Germline V CDR1 and CDR2: MNHNY, SVGAGI (reference sequence). CDR3 nucleotides: TGTGCCAGCAATTCTCAAGGAGGGGATGGCTACACCTTC. It is translated as CASNSQGGDGYTF.

The J gene is TRBJ2-1, the V gene TRBV15; D not resolved. The length of the CDR3 is 13 residues. Germline V gene data show CDR1 as LNHNV and CDR2 as YYDKDF (reference sequence). The V end lost 1 base, the J end lost 5 bases, and 6 bases lay between the germline ends. The CDR3 reads CATSRGADNEQFF. CDR3 bases: TGTGCCACCAGCAGAGGGGCGGACAATGAGCAGTTCTTC.

The count of this clonotype is one. The J gene is TRBJ1-5, the V gene TRBV4-3; unclear D gene. The germline V gene has CDR1 LGHNA and CDR2 YSLEER. The V end lost 0 bases, the J end lost 7 bases, and 7 bases lay between the germline ends. This CDR3 spans 13 amino acids. As DNA, the CDR3 is TGCGCCAGCAGCCAAGATAGGGTCCAGCCCCAGCATTTT. Translation: CASSQDRVQPQHF.

The chain uses TRBV29-1 and TRBJ1-1, with D possibly matching TRBD1 (6 bases). The germline gives CDR1 SQVTM, CDR2 ANQGSEA. V was trimmed by 4 bases and J by 2 bases, leaving 11 bases between them. This CDR3 contains 13 residues. CDR3 loop: CSVVQGTNTEAFF. DNA of the CDR3: TGCAGCGTTGTACAGGGTACCAACACTGAAGCTTTCTTT.

The chain links TRBV29-1 to TRBJ2-7; 7 nucleotides align to TRBD1. V lost 1 base, J lost 7 bases, and 1 base stayed unmatched. Germline V lookup: CDR1 SQVTM, CDR2 ANQGSEA. This CDR3 contains 11 residues. The CDR3 loop is CSVEGGQEQYF. CDR3 sequence (DNA): TGCAGCGTTGAAGGGGGACAGGAGCAGTACTTC.

Only a few counts were recorded for this clonotype. CDR3 coding DNA: TGTGCCAGCAGTTTGGGGGCTCCCTATGGCTACACCTTC. It translates to CASSLGAPYGYTF. This sequence joins TRBV12-3 or TRBV12-4 and TRBJ1-2, with a weak D call TRBD1 (6 bases). The V gene lost 3 bases and the J gene lost 4 bases, with 9 bases spanning the gap. The CDR3 consists of 13 residues.

This clonotype was counted between two and nine times. This chain connects TRBV2 to TRBJ2-3; D unclear. Looked up from germline, CDR1 is SNHLY and CDR2 is FYNNEI. The CDR3 sequence is 15 residues long. The V end lost 7 bases, the J end lost 1 base, and 15 bases lay between the germline ends. The CDR3 loop is CASTEQNTGTDTQYF. The CDR3 DNA reads as TGTGCCAGCACCGAACAAAATACGGGCACAGATACGCAGTATTTT.